Each of the 26 T cell receptor beta chains below was sequenced from the same sample in a study of blood T cell repertoires in COVID-19. Sequencing used immunoSEQ multiplex PCR; TCRdb keeps in-frame clones, though not all of them. The table records roughly 100,000 clones, about three quarters of them present only once. Material for sequencing was peripheral blood. The receptors were gathered from a man at least 80 years old with COVID-19, enrolled during active disease.

This chain joins TRBV5-6 and TRBJ1-1; TRBD1 might be the D (5 bases). V shed 7 bases and J shed 4 bases, with 17 bases lying between them. This CDR3 is built from 14 residues. Germline CDR1 is SGHDT and CDR2 is YYEEEE. The chain's CDR3 is CASLVAGDPTEAFF. The CDR3 DNA reads TGTGCCAGCCTCGTTGCGGGGGACCCCACTGAAGCTTTCTTT.

The rearrangement uses TRBV3-1 (or the pseudogene TRBV3-2) and TRBJ1-2; 9 bases align to TRBD1. Germline trimming cut 4 bases from V and 1 base from J; bases unmatched to any gene: 4. The germline gives CDR1 LGHDT, CDR2 YNNKEL (reference sequence). CDR3 length equals 15 residues. CDR3 loop: CASSPRDRDNYGYTF. The DNA for the CDR3 is TGTGCCAGCAGCCCTCGGGACAGGGATAACTATGGCTACACCTTC.

This rearrangement joins TRBV6-5 to TRBJ2-6, with D possibly matching TRBD1 (5 bases). Germline assignment: CDR1 MNHEY and CDR2 SVGAGI. V was cut by 5 bases and J by 1 base, with 9 bases left in between. The CDR3 has 15 residues. CDR3 coding DNA: TGTGCCAGCAGTAAAAGGGGTTCTGGGGCCAACGTCCTGACTTTC. Translated, it gives CASSKRGSGANVLTF.

This clone has just one count. The chain links TRBV6-5 to TRBJ1-2, with TRBD1 identical over 10 bases. The CDR3 runs to 16 residues. Germline V CDR1 and CDR2: MNHEY, SVGAGI. Losses at the gene ends were 2 bases for V and 4 bases for J; bases not matched to a gene: 7. The CDR3 nucleotides are TGTGCCAGCAGTTACCTGCGGACAGGGGGTGGCTATGGCTACACCTTC. It encodes CASSYLRTGGGYGYTF.

The CDR3 sequence: CASSLDLGAHNEQFF. CDR3 nucleotides: TGTGCCAGCAGCTTAGACTTGGGAGCCCACAATGAGCAGTTCTTC. The rearrangement uses TRBV7-2 and TRBJ2-1; weak D call: TRBD2 (5 bases). The CDR3 extends over 15 amino acids. V was trimmed by 1 base and J by 5 bases, leaving 12 bases between them. Germline-derived CDR1 and CDR2 are SGHTA and FQGNSA.

This clone has only one observation. The chain joins TRBV5-4 to TRBJ1-1, with D maybe TRBD1 (6 bases). CDR3 length: 16 amino acids. The V end lost 0 bases, the J end lost 5 bases, and 17 bases lay between the germline ends. From germline, CDR1 is SGHNT and CDR2 YYREEE (reference sequence). This CDR3 reads CASSLGIGQGMTEAFF. The DNA for the CDR3 is TGTGCCAGCAGCTTGGGGATTGGGCAGGGGATGACTGAAGCTTTCTTT.

The CDR3 DNA sequence: TGTGCCAGCAGCCAAGATCTGGGGGCTTACGAGCAGTACTTC. It is translated as CASSQDLGAYEQYF. The J gene is TRBJ2-7, the V gene TRBV3-1 (or the pseudogene TRBV3-2); D is perhaps TRBD1 (6 bases). The V end was cut by 0 bases, the J end by 4 bases, with 10 bases between. Germline CDR1 is LGHDT and CDR2 is YNNKEL (reference sequence). CDR3 length: 14 residues.

The chain uses TRBV7-2 and TRBJ2-2; D remains unclear. V lost 5 bases to trimming and J lost 6 bases, with 10 bases between them. The CDR3 loop spans 13 amino acids. Per germline, CDR1 SGHTA and CDR2 FQGNSA. CDR3 nucleotide sequence: TGTGCCAGCAGCGGCCGGAGTGCCGGGGAGCTGTTTTTT. Protein: CASSGRSAGELFF.

CDR3 bases: TGTGCCAGCAGCCAAGACTTGTATGGCTACACCTTC. It translates to CASSQDLYGYTF. This sequence joins TRBV3-1 (or the pseudogene TRBV3-2) and TRBJ1-2; unclear D gene. This CDR3 has 12 amino acids. Germline CDR1 and CDR2: LGHDT and YNNKEL (reference sequence). Between the trimmed V and J ends, which lost 0 bases and 5 bases, there was a span of 4 bases.

This clone was detected once. This rearrangement joins TRBV29-1 to TRBJ2-7, with 11 bases that match TRBD2. J lost 3 bases, V lost 3 bases, and 10 bases had no gene match. In germline, CDR1 is SQVTM, CDR2 ANQGSEA. This CDR3 has 16 residues. DNA of the CDR3: TGCAGCGTTGACGCTTCCCTAGCGGGAGGAAACTACGAGCAGTACTTC. This codes for CSVDASLAGGNYEQYF.

The J gene is TRBJ2-5, the V gene TRBV6-5, with a possible D match to TRBD2 (5 bases). This CDR3 spans 14 amino acids. Germline CDR1 MNHEY, CDR2 SVGAGI. Trimming cost V 5 bases and J 4 bases, with 14 bases left between them. CDR3 coding DNA: TGTGCCAGCAGTCAGGACGGGGAAGTAGAGACCCAGTACTTC. Translating it yields CASSQDGEVETQYF.

This chain uses TRBV5-1 with TRBJ2-1; D call uncertain. The germline V gene encodes CDR1 SGHRS and CDR2 YFSETQ. The CDR3 consists of 12 residues. V was cut by 0 bases and J by 6 bases, with 4 bases left in between. The CDR3 DNA sequence: TGCGCCAGCAGCTTGGACGGCAATGAGCAGTTCTTC. As protein: CASSLDGNEQFF. Variable domain in full (rest from reference TRBV5-1 and TRBJ2-1): KAGVTQTPRYLIKTRGQQVTLSCSPISGHRSVSWYQQTPGQGLQFLFEYFSETQRNKGNFPGRFSGRQFSNSRSEMNVSTLELGDSALYLCASSLDGNEQFFGPGTRLTVL.

V is TRBV7-2 and J is TRBJ2-7, with unresolved D. CDR1 is SGHTA and CDR2 is FQGNSA in the germline V gene. There are 14 residues in the CDR3. V was pared by 6 bases and J by 4 bases, with 16 bases between. The CDR3 region is CASSEGSTLYEQYF. The CDR3 DNA reads as TGTGCCAGCAGTGAAGGTAGCACTCTGTACGAGCAGTACTTC.

The chain uses TRBV28 and TRBJ2-5; 8 positions match TRBD2. The CDR3 sequence is 15 residues long. V dropped 1 base and J dropped 5; count of bases not matched to a gene: 6. CDR1 MDHEN and CDR2 SYDVKM come from the germline V gene. The CDR3 DNA sequence: TGTGCCAGCAGTTTATCGGGAGGGCCAAGGGAGACCCAGTACTTC. Residues: CASSLSGGPRETQYF.

This chain links TRBV4-2 with TRBJ2-7, with 10 bases identical to TRBD1. CDR1 LGHNA and CDR2 YNFKEQ come from the germline V gene. The CDR3 loop spans 18 amino acids. The ends lost 0 bases at V and 1 base at J; junction bases unmatched: 9. The CDR3 DNA follows: TGTGCCAGCAGCCAAGAGTATGCCGGACAGGGGGTATCCTACGAGCAGTACTTC. This encodes CASSQEYAGQGVSYEQYF.

The gene calls are TRBV7-2 and TRBJ1-4, with D unclear. V shed 5 bases and J shed 5 bases, with 12 bases lying between them. The CDR3 loop spans 14 amino acids. Germline V CDR1 and CDR2: SGHTA, FQGNSA. The DNA of the CDR3 is TGTGCCAGCAGCGCTGGGCTAAGCAATGAAAAACTGTTTTTT. Translated, it gives CASSAGLSNEKLFF. The complete variable domain, with remaining parts taken from reference TRBV7-2 and TRBJ1-4, reads GAGVSQSPSNKVTEKGKDVELRCDPISGHTALYWYRQSLGQGLEFLIYFQGNSAPDKSGLPSDRFSAERTGGSVSTLTIQRTQQEDSAVYLCASSAGLSNEKLFFGSGTQLSVL.

The chain couples TRBV10-3 to TRBJ2-3, with TRBD2 identical over 12 bases. CDR3 length equals 15 residues. After removal of 4 bases from V and 4 bases from J, the junction contained 3 bases not matched to a gene. Per germline, CDR1 ENHRY and CDR2 SYGVKD. The CDR3 DNA reads TGTGCCATCAGTGCTAGCGGGAGGGCCGCAGATACGCAGTATTTT. It codes for CAISASGRAADTQYF.

The J gene is TRBJ2-2, the V gene TRBV5-1; possible D gene TRBD1, 5 bases. V was shortened by 3 bases and J by 0 bases, with 9 bases between the two germline ends. This CDR3 is 15 amino acids long. Germline V gives CDR1 SGHRS, CDR2 YFSETQ. CDR3 DNA sequence: TGCGCCAGCAGCTCAGGGCCCGCGAACACCGGGGAGCTGTTTTTT. It is translated as CASSSGPANTGELFF. The whole variable domain, filled in from reference TRBV5-1 and TRBJ2-2, reads KAGVTQTPRYLIKTRGQQVTLSCSPISGHRSVSWYQQTPGQGLQFLFEYFSETQRNKGNFPGRFSGRQFSNSRSEMNVSTLELGDSALYLCASSSGPANTGELFFGEGSRLTVL.

This chain joins TRBV7-6 and TRBJ2-6, with 10 bases matching TRBD2. The CDR3 is 19 amino acids. The germline V gene has CDR1 SGHVS and CDR2 FNYEAQ. V shed 5 bases, J shed 0 bases, and the junction held 10 bases outside the gene matches. The CDR3 coding sequence is TGTGCCAGCAGCAGACGAGCGGGAGGGCCAGCCTCTGGGGCCAACGTCCTGACTTTC. The encoded protein is CASSRRAGGPASGANVLTF.

This sequence joins TRBV20-1 and TRBJ2-5; tentative D call: TRBD2 (6 bases). Deletions cut 3 bases from V and 4 bases from J, with 15 bases between. The CDR3 is 14 amino acids. Germline lookup yields CDR1 DFQATT and CDR2 SNEGSKA (reference sequence). The CDR3: CSASFSGRRETQYF. The CDR3 DNA reads TGCAGTGCTAGTTTTTCCGGGAGAAGAGAGACCCAGTACTTC.

V is TRBV25-1 and J is TRBJ2-7; D uncertain. The CDR3 runs to 13 residues. The V end lost 4 bases, the J end lost 3 bases, and 10 bases lay between the germline ends. Germline lookup yields CDR1 MGHDK and CDR2 SYGVNS. The CDR3 loop is CASSGGSDYEQYF. CDR3 in DNA: TGTGCCAGCAGTGGAGGTTCTGACTACGAGCAGTACTTC.

This chain joins TRBV7-6 and TRBJ2-2; the match to TRBD2 covers 7 bases. The V and J ends lost 0 bases and 5 bases, in that order; junction bases with no gene match: 12. Germline V lookup: CDR1 SGHVS, CDR2 FNYEAQ. This CDR3 is 18 amino acids long. The CDR3 DNA sequence: TGTGCCAGCAGCTTAGCTAGTGGTCGCGGGAGCGGGACCGGGGAGCTGTTTTTT. This encodes CASSLASGRGSGTGELFF. The entire variable domain, with the rest obtained from reference TRBV7-6 and TRBJ2-2, is as follows: GAGVSQSPRYKVTKRGQDVALRCDPISGHVSLYWYRQALGQGPEFLTYFNYEAQQDKSGLPNDRFSAERPEGSISTLTIQRTEQRDSAMYRCASSLASGRGSGTGELFFGEGSRLTVL.

With respect to this clone: The sample carries other DNA sequences with the same CDR3. The chain joins TRBV11-2 to TRBJ1-5, with TRBD1 matching 9 bases. The CDR3 spans 13 residues. V gave up 3 bases and J gave up 7 bases; unmatched junction bases: 1. Germline CDR1 SGHAT, CDR2 FQNNGV. The CDR3 DNA is TGTGCCAGCAGCTTGACAGGGGGACAGCCCCAGCATTTT. The encoded protein is CASSLTGGQPQHF.

The CDR3 loop reads CASKTRQLSTDTQYF. CDR3 bases: TGTGCCAGTAAGACGAGACAGCTTAGCACAGATACGCAGTATTTT. V usage is TRBV19 and J usage is TRBJ2-3; D perhaps matches TRBD1 (5 bases). The CDR3 loop spans 15 amino acids. The V end was cut by 7 bases, the J end by 0 bases, with 14 bases between. Germline V CDR1 and CDR2: LNHDA, SQIVND (reference sequence).

The chain's CDR3 is CASSSSGVDDQPQHF. The CDR3 nucleotides are TGTGCCAGCAGTTCGTCCGGGGTTGACGATCAGCCCCAGCATTTT. The V and J genes are TRBV28 and TRBJ1-5; no definite D call. The CDR3 spans 15 residues. Looked up from germline, CDR1 is MDHEN and CDR2 is SYDVKM. V shed 4 bases and J shed 5 bases, with 15 bases lying between them.

The J gene is TRBJ1-6, the V gene TRBV5-1, with D possibly matching TRBD1 (5 bases). Germline V gives CDR1 SGHRS, CDR2 YFSETQ. Trimming took off 4 bases at V and 8 bases at J, with 19 bases between the two ends. This CDR3 is 16 amino acids long. The CDR3 DNA follows: TGCGCCAGCAGCCCCCTCGGGCAGGGATGGGATTCACCCCTCCACTTT. Translation: CASSPLGQGWDSPLHF.